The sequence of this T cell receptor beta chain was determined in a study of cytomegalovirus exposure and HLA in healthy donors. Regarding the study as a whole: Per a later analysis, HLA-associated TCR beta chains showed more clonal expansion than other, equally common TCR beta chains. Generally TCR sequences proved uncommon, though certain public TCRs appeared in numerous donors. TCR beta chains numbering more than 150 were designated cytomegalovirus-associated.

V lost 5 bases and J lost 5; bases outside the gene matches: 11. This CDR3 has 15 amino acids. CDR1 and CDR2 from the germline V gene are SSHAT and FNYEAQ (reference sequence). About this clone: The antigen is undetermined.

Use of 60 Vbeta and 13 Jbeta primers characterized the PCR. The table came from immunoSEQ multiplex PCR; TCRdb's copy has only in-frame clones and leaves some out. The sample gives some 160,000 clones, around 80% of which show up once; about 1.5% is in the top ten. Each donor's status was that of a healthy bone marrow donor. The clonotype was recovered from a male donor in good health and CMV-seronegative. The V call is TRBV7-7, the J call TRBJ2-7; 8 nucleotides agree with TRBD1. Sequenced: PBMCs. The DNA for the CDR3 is TGTGCCAGCAGCCCATACTCGGACAGGGACCACGAGCAGTACTTC. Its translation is CASSPYSDRDHEQYF.